The sequence of this T cell receptor beta chain was determined in a study of T cell responses to AZD1222 COVID-19 vaccine. Findings of the study overall: Vaccine-related CD4 TCRs covered spike, predominating at 160-218 and 743-854. Among the donors, most were white British and more were female, and clonal diversity was possibly underestimated. The repertoires were collected only after the peak T cell response. Spike-specific TCRs gained breadth and depth after people received two AZD1222 doses.

TCRdb's table, derived via immunoSEQ multiplex PCR, lists solely in-frame clones and lacks some. The data contain 100,000 to 120,000 clones, 85% to 95% of them singletons. Worth noting for this clone: Its target is unknown.

Germline loops: CDR1 SQVTM, CDR2 ANQGSEA. This CDR3 is 13 amino acids long. With 4 bases clipped from V and 4 bases from J, the junction kept 4 bases outside the gene matches. The sequence was collected from an adult in good health. The sequences come from peripheral blood, collected on day 0 of AZD1222 vaccination. The chain links TRBV29-1 to TRBJ2-7; 10 bases agree with TRBD1. The CDR3 loop is CSVGGQGRYEQYF. Written as DNA, the CDR3 is TGCAGCGTTGGGGGACAGGGGAGATACGAGCAGTACTTC.